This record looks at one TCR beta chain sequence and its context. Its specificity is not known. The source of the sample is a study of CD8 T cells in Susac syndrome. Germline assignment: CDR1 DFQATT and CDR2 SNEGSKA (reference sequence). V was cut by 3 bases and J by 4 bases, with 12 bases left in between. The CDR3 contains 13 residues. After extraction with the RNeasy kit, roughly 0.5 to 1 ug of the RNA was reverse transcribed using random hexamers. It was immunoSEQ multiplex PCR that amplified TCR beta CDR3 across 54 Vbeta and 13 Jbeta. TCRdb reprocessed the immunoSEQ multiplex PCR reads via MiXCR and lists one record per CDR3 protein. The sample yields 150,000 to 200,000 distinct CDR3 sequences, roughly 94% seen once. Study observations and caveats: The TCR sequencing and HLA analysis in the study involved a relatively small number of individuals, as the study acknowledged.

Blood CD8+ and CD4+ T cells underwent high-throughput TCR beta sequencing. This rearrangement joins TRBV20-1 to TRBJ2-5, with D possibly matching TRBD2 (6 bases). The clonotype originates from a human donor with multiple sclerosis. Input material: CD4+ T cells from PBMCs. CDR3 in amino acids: CSASGRSPETQYF. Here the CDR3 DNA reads TGCAGTGCTAGCGGGAGATCGCCAGAGACCCAGTACTTC.